The rows below give T cell receptor beta chains drawn from one sample of a study of patients and donors after allogeneic stem cell transplantation. A single record per CDR3 protein comes from TCRdb applying MiXCR to the RT-PCR reads. This sample has hundreds of thousands of distinct CDR3 sequences, with 15% to 20% found just once. Sequencing input: blood, either unsorted or a sorted T cell fraction (not recorded which). Source of these receptors: a human donor who was either an allogeneic HSCT recipient or a stem cell or donor lymphocyte infusion donor (not recorded which). It is not recorded whose cells these are; they may come from a transplant donor. Both conserved end residues are part of each CDR3. The D gene is left open where the match is weak. The size entry is marked missing in some rows and otherwise reads once, few, many or a size class.

v_call	d_call	j_call	clone_size	cdr3_aa	cdr3_nt
TRBV9	-	TRBJ1-6	many	CASSVEGSASSYNSPLHF	TGTGCCAGCAGCGTAGAGGGAAGTGCTAGCTCCTATAATTCACCCCTCCACTTT
TRBV12-3/TRBV12-4	TRBD1	TRBJ1-5	few	CASSGQGAPQPQHF	TGTGCCAGCAGCGGACAGGGGGCCCCTCAGCCCCAGCATTTT
TRBV6-1	-	TRBJ2-7	few	CASSPRPTGEQYF	TGTGCCAGCAGTCCCCGACCCACTGGCGAGCAGTACTTC
TRBV11-2	TRBD1	TRBJ1-4	-	CASSLVDRGEKLFF	TGTGCCAGCAGCTTAGTGGACAGGGGTGAAAAACTGTTTTTT
TRBV7-3	-	TRBJ2-1	-	CASSLTPGGNEQFF	TGTGCCAGCAGCTTAACCCCCGGCGGGAATGAGCAGTTCTTC
TRBV7-6	-	TRBJ2-7	-	CASSLVGAHAYEQYF	TGTGCCAGCAGCTTAGTGGGGGCACATGCCTACGAGCAGTACTTC
TRBV5-1	-	TRBJ2-7	many	CASSLRASYEQYF	TGCGCCAGCAGCTTGAGGGCATCCTACGAGCAGTACTTC
TRBV14	-	TRBJ2-3	few	CASSYARGPDTQYF	TGTGCCAGCAGTTATGCGAGGGGCCCAGATACGCAGTATTTT
TRBV6-2/TRBV6-3	TRBD2	TRBJ2-7	-	CASRNAGTSGGTYEQYF	TGTGCCAGCAGGAACGCCGGGACTAGCGGGGGAACCTACGAGCAGTACTTC
TRBV9	-	TRBJ2-2	few	CASSPGGRITGELFF	TGTGCCAGCAGCCCCGGGGGGCGGATAACCGGGGAGCTGTTTTTT
TRBV9	-	TRBJ2-2	few	CASSGISANTGELFF	TGTGCCAGCAGCGGGATTTCAGCGAACACCGGGGAGCTGTTTTTT
TRBV4-1	TRBD2	TRBJ2-3	few	CASSHGPMGGRTFSDTQYF	TGCGCCAGCAGCCATGGCCCCATGGGCGGGAGGACATTCTCAGATACGCAGTATTTT
TRBV7-9	TRBD1	TRBJ2-3	-	CASSSQTRTGVTDTQYF	TGTGCCAGCAGCTCCCAAACTCGGACAGGGGTCACAGATACGCAGTATTTT
TRBV11-2	TRBD2	TRBJ2-2	-	CASNSGTFTGELFF	TGTGCCAGCAATAGCGGGACGTTCACCGGGGAGCTGTTTTTT
TRBV27	-	TRBJ1-6	-	CASSPDRLINSPLHF	TGTGCCAGCAGCCCAGACAGGCTTATTAATTCACCCCTCCACTTT
TRBV24-1	-	TRBJ2-3	-	CATSDPGHRSADTQYF	TGTGCCACCAGTGATCCGGGACATCGGAGCGCAGATACGCAGTATTTT
TRBV6-1	TRBD1	TRBJ1-6	-	CASRLDRGLDNSPLHF	TGTGCCAGCAGGCTCGACAGGGGGCTAGATAATTCACCCCTCCACTTT
TRBV7-2	-	TRBJ2-7	-	CASSSTTGFYEQYF	TGTGCCAGCAGCTCAACAACAGGGTTCTACGAGCAGTACTTC
TRBV6-1	-	TRBJ1-5	-	CASSGRDNNQPQHF	TGTGCCAGCAGTGGCCGGGACAACAATCAGCCCCAGCATTTT
TRBV4-2	-	TRBJ2-3	-	CASRLRGAPDTQYF	TGTGCCAGCAGGCTTAGGGGGGCCCCCGATACGCAGTATTTT
TRBV12-3/TRBV12-4	TRBD2	TRBJ2-7	many	CASSLSSGGHEQYF	TGTGCCAGCAGTTTATCAAGCGGGGGCCACGAGCAGTACTTC
TRBV5-1	-	TRBJ2-3	many	CASSLAGALTDTQYF	TGCGCCAGCAGCTTGGCGGGGGCTCTCACAGATACGCAGTATTTT
TRBV6-2/TRBV6-3	TRBD2	TRBJ2-2	-	CASTRLAGGLGELFF	TGTGCCAGCACGAGACTAGCGGGGGGCCTCGGGGAGCTGTTTTTT
TRBV7-9	TRBD2	TRBJ2-4	few	CASSPSRGLVNIQYF	TGTGCCAGCAGCCCATCCCGGGGACTAGTAAACATTCAGTACTTC
TRBV20-1	-	TRBJ1-3	few	CSAPGSSGNTIYF	TGCAGTGCTCCAGGGAGCTCTGGAAACACCATATATTTT
TRBV10-3	TRBD1	TRBJ2-7	many	CAISESRTGGDEQYF	TGTGCCATCAGTGAGTCCCGGACAGGGGGCGACGAGCAGTACTTC